One sample yielded the 7 T cell receptor beta chains listed below, sequenced in a study of CD4 T cells in relation to SARS-CoV-2 and coronaviruses. Sequenced by immunoSEQ multiplex PCR; TCRdb stores in-frame clones only, minus some. The repertoire has 20,000 or so clones, around 81% of them found once; the top ten carry around 11%. Unexposed donor CD4+ T cells date from about 2011-2018, before the COVID-19 pandemic. CD4+ T cells were isolated from the cells after about nine days of culture. What these receptors recognize is not known. Sequencing was done on a sample of CD4+ T cells from PBMCs, cultured in vitro. The source of these receptors is a human donor in good health.

The genes are TRBV5-1 and TRBJ2-7; D ambiguous. Germline values: CDR1 SGHRS, CDR2 YFSETQ. Trimming stripped 3 bases from V and 6 bases from J, with 10 bases between. The CDR3 has 12 residues. In DNA, the CDR3 is TGCGCCAGCAGCTCCCCGCCTGGCGAGCAGTACTTC. It encodes CASSSPPGEQYF.

The chain has TRBV7-2 and TRBJ1-6, with 7 bases that match TRBD1. The CDR3 extends over 15 amino acids. V gave up 3 bases and J gave up 7 bases; unmatched junction bases: 6. Per germline, CDR1 SGHTA and CDR2 FQGNSA. CDR3 bases: TGTGCCAGCAGCTTGGCAGGGGGTAGAAATTCACCCCTCCACTTT. Amino acids: CASSLAGGRNSPLHF. Full variable domain (missing parts from reference TRBV7-2 and TRBJ1-6): GAGVSQSPSNKVTEKGKDVELRCDPISGHTALYWYRQSLGQGLEFLIYFQGNSAPDKSGLPSDRFSAERTGGSVSTLTIQRTQQEDSAVYLCASSLAGGRNSPLHFGNGTRLTVT.

The CDR3 region has the DNA TGCGCCAGCAGCCCCACCCCGACCAGGACAGGGACCTACGAGCAGTACTTC. Protein product: CASSPTPTRTGTYEQYF. This chain connects TRBV4-1 to TRBJ2-7, with TRBD1 identical over 8 bases. CDR1 MGHRA and CDR2 YSYEKL come from the germline V gene. The CDR3 has 17 residues. V lost 4 bases, J lost 2 bases, and 13 bases stayed unmatched.

The chain joins TRBV9 to TRBJ2-3; 12 nucleotides align to TRBD2. CDR3 size: 16 residues. Germline assignment: CDR1 SGDLS and CDR2 YYNGEE. V shed 2 bases and J 6 bases; nucleotides not matched to a gene: 7. The CDR3 reads CASSVRLAGVSDTQYF. The CDR3 nucleotides read TGTGCCAGCAGCGTTCGACTAGCGGGAGTTTCTGATACGCAGTATTTT.

V is TRBV19 and J is TRBJ2-7; no reliable D call. The CDR3 consists of 15 residues. V shed 6 bases and J shed 4 bases, with 19 bases lying between them. The germline CDR1 and CDR2 sequences are LNHDA and SQIVND (reference sequence). Here the CDR3 reads CASRPTGRSSYEQYF. The CDR3 coding sequence is TGTGCCAGTAGGCCGACCGGCAGGTCGTCATACGAGCAGTACTTC.

This chain connects TRBV6-2 or TRBV6-3 to TRBJ2-1, with D possibly TRBD2 on 6 matching bases. Trimming cost V 5 bases and J 6 bases, with 17 bases left between them. The CDR3 contains 15 residues. Germline V gene lookup returns CDR1 MNHEY and CDR2 SVGEGT. CDR3 nucleotides: TGTGCCAGCAGTCAATCTAGCGCGGGTGTCAATGAGCAGTTCTTC. Amino acids: CASSQSSAGVNEQFF.

This clone was observed a single time. The rearrangement links TRBV19 to TRBJ2-5; D is unclear. CDR1 is LNHDA, CDR2 SQIVND, per germline (reference sequence). The CDR3 extends over 13 amino acids. Trimming removed 4 bases at V and 5 bases at J, with 11 bases between. CDR3 sequence reads: CASSKSERETQYF. The CDR3 DNA reads TGTGCCAGTAGTAAATCGGAGAGGGAGACCCAGTACTTC.